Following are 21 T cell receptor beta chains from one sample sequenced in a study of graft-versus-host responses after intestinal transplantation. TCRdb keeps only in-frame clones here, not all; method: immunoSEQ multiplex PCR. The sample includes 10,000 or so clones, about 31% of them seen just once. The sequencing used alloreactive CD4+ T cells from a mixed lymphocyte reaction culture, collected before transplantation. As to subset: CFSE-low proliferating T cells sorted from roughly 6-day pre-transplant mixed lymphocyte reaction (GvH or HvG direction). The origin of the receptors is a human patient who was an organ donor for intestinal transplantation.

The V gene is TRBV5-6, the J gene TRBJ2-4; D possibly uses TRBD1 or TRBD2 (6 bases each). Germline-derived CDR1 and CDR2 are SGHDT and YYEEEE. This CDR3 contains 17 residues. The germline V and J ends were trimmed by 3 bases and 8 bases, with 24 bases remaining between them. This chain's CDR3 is CASSSLDLGGGRDIQYF. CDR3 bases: TGTGCCAGCAGCTCCCTAGATCTGGGGGGCGGCAGGGACATTCAGTACTTC.

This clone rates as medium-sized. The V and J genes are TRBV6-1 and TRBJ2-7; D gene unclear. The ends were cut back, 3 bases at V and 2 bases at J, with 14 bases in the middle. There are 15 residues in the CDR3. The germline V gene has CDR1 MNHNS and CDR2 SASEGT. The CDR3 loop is CASSDSHQGAYEQYF. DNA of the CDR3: TGTGCCAGCAGTGATTCCCACCAAGGAGCCTACGAGCAGTACTTC.

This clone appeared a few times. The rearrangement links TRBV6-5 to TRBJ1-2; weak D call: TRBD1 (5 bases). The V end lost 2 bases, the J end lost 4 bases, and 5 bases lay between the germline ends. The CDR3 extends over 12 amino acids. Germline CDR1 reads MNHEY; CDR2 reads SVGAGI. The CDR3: CASSYRGYGYTF. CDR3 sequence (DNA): TGTGCCAGCAGTTACAGGGGCTATGGCTACACCTTC.

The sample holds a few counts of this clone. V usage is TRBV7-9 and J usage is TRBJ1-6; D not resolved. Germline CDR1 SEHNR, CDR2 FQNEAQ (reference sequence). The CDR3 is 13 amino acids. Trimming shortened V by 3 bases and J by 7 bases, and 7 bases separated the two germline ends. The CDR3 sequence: CASSFGENSPLHF. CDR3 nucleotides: TGTGCCAGCAGCTTTGGGGAAAATTCACCCCTCCACTTT.

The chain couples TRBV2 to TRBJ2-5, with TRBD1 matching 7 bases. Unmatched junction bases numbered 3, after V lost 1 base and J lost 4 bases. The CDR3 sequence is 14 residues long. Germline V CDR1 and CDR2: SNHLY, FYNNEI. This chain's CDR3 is CASSEETGSETQYF. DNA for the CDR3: TGTGCCAGCAGTGAAGAGACAGGGTCAGAGACCCAGTACTTC.

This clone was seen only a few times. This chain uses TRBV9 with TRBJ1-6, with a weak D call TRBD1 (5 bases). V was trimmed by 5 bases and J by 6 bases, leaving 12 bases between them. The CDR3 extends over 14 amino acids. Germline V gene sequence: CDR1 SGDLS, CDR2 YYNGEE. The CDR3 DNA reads TGTGCCAGCAGTAGACAGATCAGTAATTCACCCCTCCACTTT. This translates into CASSRQISNSPLHF.

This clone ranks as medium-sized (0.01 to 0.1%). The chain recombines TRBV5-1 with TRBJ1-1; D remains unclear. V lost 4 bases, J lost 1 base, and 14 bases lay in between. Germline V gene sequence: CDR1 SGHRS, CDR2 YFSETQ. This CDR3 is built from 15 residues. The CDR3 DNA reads TGCGCCAGCAGCCCTCTTAGACCTGGGAACACTGAAGCTTTCTTT. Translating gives CASSPLRPGNTEAFF.

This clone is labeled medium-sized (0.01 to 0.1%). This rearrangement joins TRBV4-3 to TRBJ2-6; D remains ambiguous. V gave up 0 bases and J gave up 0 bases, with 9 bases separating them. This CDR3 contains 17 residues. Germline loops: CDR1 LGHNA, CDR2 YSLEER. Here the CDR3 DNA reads TGCGCCAGCAGCCAAGAAAGAGGCCCCTCTGGGGCCAACGTCCTGACTTTC. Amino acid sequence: CASSQERGPSGANVLTF.

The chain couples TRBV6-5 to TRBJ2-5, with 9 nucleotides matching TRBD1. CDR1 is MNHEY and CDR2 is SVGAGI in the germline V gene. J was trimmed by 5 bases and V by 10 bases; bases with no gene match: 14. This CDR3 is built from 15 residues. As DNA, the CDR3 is TGTGCCACCCACAGGGACAGGGTGGGGTTTGAGACCCAGTACTTC. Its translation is CATHRDRVGFETQYF.

CDR3 sequence reads: CASSFEGPLINYGYTF. CDR3 coding DNA: TGCGCCAGCAGCTTCGAAGGGCCGCTTATTAACTATGGCTACACCTTC. The gene calls are TRBV5-1 and TRBJ1-2; D gene ambiguous. The V and J ends lost 2 bases and 1 base respectively, with 15 bases between them. This CDR3 has 16 residues. The germline gives CDR1 SGHRS, CDR2 YFSETQ.

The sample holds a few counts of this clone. The CDR3 sequence: CASSLNTGGTSPLHF. The CDR3, as DNA: TGTGCCAGCAGCTTGAACACAGGGGGTACTTCACCCCTCCACTTT. The V gene is TRBV5-6, the J gene TRBJ1-6; 8 nucleotides match TRBD1. The CDR3 sequence is 15 residues long. V was pared by 1 base and J by 9 bases, with 6 bases of the junction left unmatched. Germline CDR1 and CDR2: SGHDT and YYEEEE.

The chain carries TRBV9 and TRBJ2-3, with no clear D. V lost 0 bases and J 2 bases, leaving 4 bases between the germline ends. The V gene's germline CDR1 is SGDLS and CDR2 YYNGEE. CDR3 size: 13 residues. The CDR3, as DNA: TGTGCCAGCAGCGTAGTCTTCACAGATACGCAGTATTTT. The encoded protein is CASSVVFTDTQYF.

The CDR3 reads CASKKDRGPAYEQYF. In DNA, the CDR3 is TGTGCCAGCAAAAAAGACAGGGGTCCCGCCTACGAGCAGTACTTC. This chain joins TRBV2 and TRBJ2-7; 8 bases line up with TRBD1. The CDR3 contains 15 residues. CDR1 SNHLY and CDR2 FYNNEI come from the germline V gene. Trimming at V came to 7 bases and at J to 2 bases, leaving 10 bases not matched to a gene.

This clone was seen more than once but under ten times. The CDR3 sequence: CASSEWGGGKSYEQYF. DNA of the CDR3: TGTGCCAGCAGTGAATGGGGAGGGGGTAAATCCTACGAGCAGTACTTC. The chain couples TRBV25-1 to TRBJ2-7; perhaps TRBD2 as D (7 bases). Trimming pared 1 base from V and 1 base from J, leaving 14 bases between. Germline V gene data show CDR1 as MGHDK and CDR2 as SYGVNS. The CDR3 has 16 amino acids.

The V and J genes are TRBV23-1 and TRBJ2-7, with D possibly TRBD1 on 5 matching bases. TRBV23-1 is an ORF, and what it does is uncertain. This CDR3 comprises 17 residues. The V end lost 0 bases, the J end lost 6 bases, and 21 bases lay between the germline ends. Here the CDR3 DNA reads TGCGCCAGCAGTCAATCCTCCAGGGCGCGGTTTCCTTCCGAGCAGTACTTC. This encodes CASSQSSRARFPSEQYF.

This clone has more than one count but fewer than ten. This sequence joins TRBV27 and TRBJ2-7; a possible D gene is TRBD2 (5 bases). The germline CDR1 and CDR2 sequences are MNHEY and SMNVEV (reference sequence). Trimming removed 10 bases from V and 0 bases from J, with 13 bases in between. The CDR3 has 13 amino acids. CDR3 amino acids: CATRREGSYEQYF. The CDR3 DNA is TGTGCCACTAGGCGAGAGGGCTCCTACGAGCAGTACTTC.

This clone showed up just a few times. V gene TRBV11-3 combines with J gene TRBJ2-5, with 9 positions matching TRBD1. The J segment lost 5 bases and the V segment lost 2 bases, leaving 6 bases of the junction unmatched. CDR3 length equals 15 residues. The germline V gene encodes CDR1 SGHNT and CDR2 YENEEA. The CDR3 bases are TGTGCCAGCAGCTTAAGTACAGGGGGCCGGGAGACCCAGTACTTC. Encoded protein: CASSLSTGGRETQYF.

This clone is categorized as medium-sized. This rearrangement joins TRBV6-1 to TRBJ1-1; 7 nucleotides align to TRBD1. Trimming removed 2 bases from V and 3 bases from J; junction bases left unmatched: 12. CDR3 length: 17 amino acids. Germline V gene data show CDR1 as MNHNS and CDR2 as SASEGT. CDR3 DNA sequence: TGTGCCAGCAGTGAATGGCCAGGGGGACTCCTAGACACTGAAGCTTTCTTT. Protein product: CASSEWPGGLLDTEAFF.

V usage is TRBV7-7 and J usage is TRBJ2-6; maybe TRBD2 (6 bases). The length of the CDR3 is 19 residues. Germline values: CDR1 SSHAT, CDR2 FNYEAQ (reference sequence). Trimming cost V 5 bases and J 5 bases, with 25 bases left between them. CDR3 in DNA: TGTGCCAGCAGCCCCGGGGGTAAGGTGCCACAAAGTCGGGCCAACGTCCTGACTTTC. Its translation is CASSPGGKVPQSRANVLTF.

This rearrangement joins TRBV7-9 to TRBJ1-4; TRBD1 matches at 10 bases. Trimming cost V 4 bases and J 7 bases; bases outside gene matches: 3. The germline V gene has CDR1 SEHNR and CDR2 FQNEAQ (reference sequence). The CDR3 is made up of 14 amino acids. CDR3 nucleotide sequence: TGTGCCAGCAGCTCCGGGACAGGGGTTGAAAAACTGTTTTTT. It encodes CASSSGTGVEKLFF.

The CDR3 bases are TGTGCCATCAGCCCGACTAGCGGGGTCTACAATGAGCAGTTCTTC. Protein product: CAISPTSGVYNEQFF. This chain connects TRBV10-3 to TRBJ2-1, with 11 nucleotides matching TRBD2. V was clipped by 6 bases and J by 3 bases; unmatched bases: 4. The V gene's germline CDR1 is ENHRY and CDR2 SYGVKD. This CDR3 is 15 amino acids long.